A selection of T cell receptor beta chains follows, all from one sample in a study of healthy donors' naive CD4 and CD8 T cells. In TCRdb, the reads were re-called with MiXCR into one record per CDR3 protein. The data hold 150,000 to 200,000 distinct CDR3 sequences, with 74% observed a single time. The sequenced sample was naive CD4+ and CD8+ T cells sorted from blood, pooled from several donors. Receptors originate from a pool of human donors in good health; the sample pools cells from several healthy donors. CDR3s include the opening cysteine and the closing phenylalanine or tryptophan. The D gene is left open where the match is weak. Size is omitted from some rows. Given values are once, few, many or a class for expanded clones.

CDR3nt: TGTGCCAGCAGTTACCGGACCGGGGAGCTGTTTTTT
CDR3aa: CASSYRTGELFF
abundance: NA
d_gene: NA
j_gene: TRBJ2-2
v_gene: TRBV6-5

CDR3nt: TGTGCCAGTAGTGATATAGCGGGAGGGTACAATGAGCAGTTCTTC
CDR3aa: CASSDIAGGYNEQFF
abundance: few
d_gene: TRBD2
j_gene: TRBJ2-1
v_gene: TRBV19

CDR3nt: TGTGCCAGCAGCCTGCAACAGGGTAACACTGAAGCTTTCTTT
CDR3aa: CASSLQQGNTEAFF
abundance: few
d_gene: NA
j_gene: TRBJ1-1
v_gene: TRBV4-2

CDR3nt: TGTGCCAGTAGTATGGGACAGGGTGGTCAAGAGACCCAGTACTTC
CDR3aa: CASSMGQGGQETQYF
abundance: once
d_gene: TRBD1
j_gene: TRBJ2-5
v_gene: TRBV19

CDR3nt: TGTGCCAGCACCTCGGGACAGGGCTCCTACGAGCAGTACTTC
CDR3aa: CASTSGQGSYEQYF
abundance: NA
d_gene: TRBD1
j_gene: TRBJ2-7
v_gene: TRBV27

CDR3nt: TGCAGCGTTGGCGAGGGTTGGGCTGAAGCTTTCTTT
CDR3aa: CSVGEGWAEAFF
abundance: once
d_gene: NA
j_gene: TRBJ1-1
v_gene: TRBV29-1

CDR3nt: TGCAGCGTTGATCCGAGGAACACTGAAGCTTTCTTT
CDR3aa: CSVDPRNTEAFF
abundance: NA
d_gene: NA
j_gene: TRBJ1-1
v_gene: TRBV29-1

CDR3nt: TGCAGCGTTGTCTCCCTAGCGGGGCGTGAAAAGTACTTC
CDR3aa: CSVVSLAGREKYF
abundance: NA
d_gene: TRBD2
j_gene: TRBJ2-7
v_gene: TRBV29-1

CDR3nt: TGTGCCAGCAGTTCTACAGGGTGGGGGGAGCTGTTTTTT
CDR3aa: CASSSTGWGELFF
abundance: NA
d_gene: NA
j_gene: TRBJ2-2
v_gene: TRBV6-2/TRBV6-3

CDR3nt: TGTGCCAGCAGCTTGGGCGAACGGAACGAGCAGTACTTC
CDR3aa: CASSLGERNEQYF
abundance: NA
d_gene: NA
j_gene: TRBJ2-7
v_gene: TRBV5-6

CDR3nt: TGTGCCATCAGCGGGACAGAAAAAGAGACCCAGTACTTC
CDR3aa: CAISGTEKETQYF
abundance: NA
d_gene: TRBD1
j_gene: TRBJ2-5
v_gene: TRBV10-3

CDR3nt: TGTGCCAGCAGCTTGAGGCCGGTGAGGGGGGGCGCCTACAATGAGCAGTTCTTC
CDR3aa: CASSLRPVRGGAYNEQFF
abundance: once
d_gene: NA
j_gene: TRBJ2-1
v_gene: TRBV7-8

CDR3nt: TGCAGCGTTGCTAGCGGGAGGAGTTTGTTCTTC
CDR3aa: CSVASGRSLFF
abundance: once
d_gene: TRBD2
j_gene: TRBJ2-1
v_gene: TRBV29-1

CDR3nt: TGCAGTGCTAGAATCCAGGTCCTCTTTTGGACCGGGGAGCTGTTTTTT
CDR3aa: CSARIQVLFWTGELFF
abundance: once
d_gene: NA
j_gene: TRBJ2-2
v_gene: TRBV20-1

CDR3nt: TGCAGCGTTGAGGCAGGGCCTAGCTATGGCTACACCTTC
CDR3aa: CSVEAGPSYGYTF
abundance: NA
d_gene: NA
j_gene: TRBJ1-2
v_gene: TRBV29-1

CDR3nt: TGTGCCAGCAGCTTAAGTCACAGGGCCCTTATCACAGATACGCAGTATTTT
CDR3aa: CASSLSHRALITDTQYF
abundance: once
d_gene: NA
j_gene: TRBJ2-3
v_gene: TRBV7-8

CDR3nt: TGTGCCAGCACCCTGAGGGGCCCTGCGACCTACGAGCAGTACTTC
CDR3aa: CASTLRGPATYEQYF
abundance: few
d_gene: NA
j_gene: TRBJ2-7
v_gene: TRBV27

CDR3nt: TGTGCCTGGAGTGTACCACAGACAGGGAACACTGAAGCTTTCTTT
CDR3aa: CAWSVPQTGNTEAFF
abundance: few
d_gene: NA
j_gene: TRBJ1-1
v_gene: TRBV30

CDR3nt: TGCAGCGTTGAGTTCCTAGCGGGAACTAGCACAGATACGCAGTATTTT
CDR3aa: CSVEFLAGTSTDTQYF
abundance: NA
d_gene: TRBD2
j_gene: TRBJ2-3
v_gene: TRBV29-1

CDR3nt: TGTGCCAGCAGCTGGGGGACAGACTTCTACGAGCAGTACTTC
CDR3aa: CASSWGTDFYEQYF
abundance: NA
d_gene: TRBD1
j_gene: TRBJ2-7
v_gene: TRBV5-5

CDR3nt: TGTGCCAGTAGTACGCTAGCGGGAGTATCGGAGACCCAGTACTTC
CDR3aa: CASSTLAGVSETQYF
abundance: few
d_gene: TRBD2
j_gene: TRBJ2-5
v_gene: TRBV19

CDR3nt: TGTGCCAGCAGGTCTCCTACGGGGAATCAGCCCCAGCATTTT
CDR3aa: CASRSPTGNQPQHF
abundance: NA
d_gene: NA
j_gene: TRBJ1-5
v_gene: TRBV27

CDR3nt: TGTGCCAGCAGCTTGCGATATATGATCGATACGCAGTATTTT
CDR3aa: CASSLRYMIDTQYF
abundance: NA
d_gene: NA
j_gene: TRBJ2-3
v_gene: TRBV5-5

CDR3nt: TGCGCCAGCGGCTCTCCCCAGAACTCTGGGGCCAACGTCCTGACTTTC
CDR3aa: CASGSPQNSGANVLTF
abundance: once
d_gene: NA
j_gene: TRBJ2-6
v_gene: TRBV5-1

CDR3nt: TGTGCCAGTAGTAACACGGACAGGGCGGCCCTTACAAGGTACGAGCAGTACTTC
CDR3aa: CASSNTDRAALTRYEQYF
abundance: NA
d_gene: TRBD1
j_gene: TRBJ2-7
v_gene: TRBV19

CDR3nt: TGTGCCAGCAGTGAACTAGCCTCCTACAATGAGCAGTTCTTC
CDR3aa: CASSELASYNEQFF
abundance: NA
d_gene: NA
j_gene: TRBJ2-1
v_gene: TRBV6-5

CDR3nt: TGTGCCAGCAGCTCCTCGGACAGGGGCGATACGCAGTATTTT
CDR3aa: CASSSSDRGDTQYF
abundance: NA
d_gene: TRBD1
j_gene: TRBJ2-3
v_gene: TRBV5-4

CDR3nt: TGCGCCACCTCGGCAGGGGGCGCAGGGGCCAAAAACATTCAGTACTTC
CDR3aa: CATSAGGAGAKNIQYF
abundance: NA
d_gene: TRBD1
j_gene: TRBJ2-4
v_gene: TRBV4-1

CDR3nt: TGTGCCAGCAGTTCCTGGGACAGGGCGAAGACCCAGTACTTC
CDR3aa: CASSSWDRAKTQYF
abundance: NA
d_gene: TRBD1
j_gene: TRBJ2-5
v_gene: TRBV12-3/TRBV12-4

CDR3nt: TGTGCCAGCAGCTTCCGTGTGAACTATGGCTACACCTTC
CDR3aa: CASSFRVNYGYTF
abundance: NA
d_gene: NA
j_gene: TRBJ1-2
v_gene: TRBV13

CDR3nt: TGTGCCAGTAGTATCCCAGGGGGCGTTGACTATGGCTACACCTTC
CDR3aa: CASSIPGGVDYGYTF
abundance: NA
d_gene: TRBD1
j_gene: TRBJ1-2
v_gene: TRBV19

CDR3nt: TGTGCCAGCAGCCACGATCGCAGGACCCCTAACACAGATACGCAGTATTTT
CDR3aa: CASSHDRRTPNTDTQYF
abundance: NA
d_gene: NA
j_gene: TRBJ2-3
v_gene: TRBV7-8

CDR3nt: TGTGCCTGGAGTCCAGTCACTGAAGCTTTCTTT
CDR3aa: CAWSPVTEAFF
abundance: NA
d_gene: NA
j_gene: TRBJ1-1
v_gene: TRBV30

CDR3nt: TGCAGTGCTAGACACTGGACTAGCGGGAGGGTGAGTGAGCAGTTCTTC
CDR3aa: CSARHWTSGRVSEQFF
abundance: NA
d_gene: TRBD2
j_gene: TRBJ2-1
v_gene: TRBV20-1

CDR3nt: TGCGCCAGCAGCACCGGGACAGGGGGGAACGAGCAGTACTTC
CDR3aa: CASSTGTGGNEQYF
abundance: NA
d_gene: TRBD1
j_gene: TRBJ2-7
v_gene: TRBV5-1

CDR3nt: TGTGCCAGTAGTACCTTGACCACCTTCTACACCTTC
CDR3aa: CASSTLTTFYTF
abundance: NA
d_gene: NA
j_gene: TRBJ1-2
v_gene: TRBV19

CDR3nt: TGTGCCAGCAGTTATCGGAGGACTAGCAGGAGCGATGAGCAGTTCTTC
CDR3aa: CASSYRRTSRSDEQFF
abundance: once
d_gene: TRBD2
j_gene: TRBJ2-1
v_gene: TRBV6-5